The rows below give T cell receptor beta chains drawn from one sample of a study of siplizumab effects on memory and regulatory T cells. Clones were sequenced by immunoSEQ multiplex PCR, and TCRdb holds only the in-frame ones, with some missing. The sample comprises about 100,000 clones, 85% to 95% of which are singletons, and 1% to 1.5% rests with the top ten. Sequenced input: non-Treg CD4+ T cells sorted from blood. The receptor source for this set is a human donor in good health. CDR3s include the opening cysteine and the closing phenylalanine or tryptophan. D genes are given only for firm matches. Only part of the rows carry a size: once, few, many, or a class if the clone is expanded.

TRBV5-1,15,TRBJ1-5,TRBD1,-,TGCGCCAGCAGCTTGACAGGGGATGGCAATCAGCCCCAGCATTTT,CASSLTGDGNQPQHF
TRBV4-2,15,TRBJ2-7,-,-,TGTGCCAGCAGCCAGGACATACTCAATACCTACGAGCAGTACTTC,CASSQDILNTYEQYF
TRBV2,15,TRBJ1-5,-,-,TGTGCCAGCAGTGGGTATGGGTATAGCAATCAGCCCCAGCATTTT,CASSGYGYSNQPQHF
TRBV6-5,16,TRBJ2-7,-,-,TGTGCCAGCAGTTACTCGGCCGGAACTAAGAACTACGAGCAGTACTTC,CASSYSAGTKNYEQYF
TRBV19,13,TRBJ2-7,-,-,TGTGCCAGTAGTGATACAGAAGCCTACGAGCAGTACTTC,CASSDTEAYEQYF
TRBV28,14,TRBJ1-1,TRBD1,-,TGTGCCAGCAGGACGGGACAGATGAACACTGAAGCTTTCTTT,CASRTGQMNTEAFF
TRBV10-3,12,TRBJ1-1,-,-,TGTGCCATAACCGGGGAGAACACTGAAGCTTTCTTT,CAITGENTEAFF
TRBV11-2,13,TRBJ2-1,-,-,TGTGCCAGCAGCTACGTTGCGCGAGAGGAGGGGTTCTTC,CASSYVAREEGFF
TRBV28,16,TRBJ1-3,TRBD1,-,TGTGCCAGCACTGAACCACAGGGGTTCTCTGGAAACACCATATATTTT,CASTEPQGFSGNTIYF
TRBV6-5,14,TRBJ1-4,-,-,TGTGCCAGCAGTGAAGAACGAGGAGACACAAAACTGTTTTTT,CASSEERGDTKLFF
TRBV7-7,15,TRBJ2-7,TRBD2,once,TGTGCTAGCAGCCCCGGGCTAGCGGGAGCGGACGAGCAGTACTTC,CASSPGLAGADEQYF
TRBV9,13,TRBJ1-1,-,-,TGTGCCAGCAGCGTAGCTAACGGAGGGAGAGCTTTCTTT,CASSVANGGRAFF
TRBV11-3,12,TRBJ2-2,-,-,TGTGCCAGCAGCCGACAGGCCGGGGAGCTGTTTTTT,CASSRQAGELFF
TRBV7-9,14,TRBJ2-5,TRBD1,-,TGTGCCAGCAGCTTAGACAGGGGGAGGGAGACCCAGTACTTC,CASSLDRGRETQYF
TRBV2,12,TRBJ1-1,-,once,TGTGCCAGCAGAGCTCGACCTACTGAAGCTTTCTTT,CASRARPTEAFF
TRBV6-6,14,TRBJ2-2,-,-,TGTGCCAGCAGTTACAAGACAGTTTACGGGGAGCTGTTTTTT,CASSYKTVYGELFF
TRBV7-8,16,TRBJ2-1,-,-,TGTGCCAGCAGCCCTAGTGGGAGAGGCTCCTACAATGAGCAGTTCTTC,CASSPSGRGSYNEQFF
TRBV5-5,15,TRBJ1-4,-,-,TGTGCCAGCAGCACTCAGACAGGTTATAATGAAAAACTGTTTTTT,CASSTQTGYNEKLFF
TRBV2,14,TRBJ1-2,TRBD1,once,TGTGCCAGCAGCGAGGGGGACAGGGGGCCTGGCTACACCTTC,CASSEGDRGPGYTF
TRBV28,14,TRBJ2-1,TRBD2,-,TGTGCCAGCAGTTCTGCTAGCGGGACTATTGAGCAGTTCTTC,CASSSASGTIEQFF
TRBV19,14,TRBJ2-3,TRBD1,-,TGTGCCAGTACCGACAGGGATGGATTTCAGGCGCAGTATTTT,CASTDRDGFQAQYF
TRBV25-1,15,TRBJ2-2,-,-,TGTGCCAGCAGTGAATTTCGGACTCCGACCGGGGAGCTGTTTTTT,CASSEFRTPTGELFF
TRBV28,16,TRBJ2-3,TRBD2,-,TGTGCCAGCAGTTTAGGATTAGCGGGAGTGGCAGATACGCAGTATTTT,CASSLGLAGVADTQYF
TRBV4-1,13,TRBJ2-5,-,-,TGCGCCAGCAGCCCCTACTTAGTAGAGACCCAGTACTTC,CASSPYLVETQYF
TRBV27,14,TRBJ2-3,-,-,TGTGCCAGCAGTCCCTGGGAGGTAACAGATACGCAGTATTTT,CASSPWEVTDTQYF
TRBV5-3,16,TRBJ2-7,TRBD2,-,TGTGCCAGAAGCTTGGTTCCTAGCGGGAATTCCTACGAGCAGTACTTC,CARSLVPSGNSYEQYF
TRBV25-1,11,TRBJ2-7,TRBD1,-,TGTGCCAGCACGGACAGGGACGAGCAGTACTTC,CASTDRDEQYF
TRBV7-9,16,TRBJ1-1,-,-,TGTGCCAGCAGCTCAATCAGGGGCGGGATGAACACTGAAGCTTTCTTT,CASSSIRGGMNTEAFF
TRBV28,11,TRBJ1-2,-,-,TGTGCCAGCAGCCTTAACTATGGCTACACCTTC,CASSLNYGYTF
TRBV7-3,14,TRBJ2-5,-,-,TGTGCCAGCAGCTTAAACGGGAGAGGTGAGACCCAGTACTTC,CASSLNGRGETQYF
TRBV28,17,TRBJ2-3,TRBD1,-,TGTGCCAGCAAGTCCCGGGACAGGGACTGGTTCACAGATACGCAGTATTTT,CASKSRDRDWFTDTQYF
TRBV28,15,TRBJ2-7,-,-,TGTGCCAGCAGCAGCGGGACAACCCTAACCTACGAGCAGTACTTC,CASSSGTTLTYEQYF
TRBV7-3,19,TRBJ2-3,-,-,TGTGCCAGCAGCTTAAAAGGGCGGGATGTGACTAGTACGACAGATACGCAGTATTTT,CASSLKGRDVTSTTDTQYF
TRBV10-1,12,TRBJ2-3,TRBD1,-,TGCGCCAGCAGCAACGGTTGGGACAGAGAGTATTTT,CASSNGWDREYF
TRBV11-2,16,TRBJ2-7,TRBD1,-,TGTGCCAGCAGCTCAGCCGGGACAGGGAAATATTACGAGCAGTACTTC,CASSSAGTGKYYEQYF
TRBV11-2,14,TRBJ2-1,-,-,TGTGCCAGCAGACCGGGGCCCTCGAGGAATGAGCAGTTCTTC,CASRPGPSRNEQFF
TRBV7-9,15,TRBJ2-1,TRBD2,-,TGTGCCAGCAGCCCCACTAGCGGGAGGGCCGATGAGCAGTTCTTC,CASSPTSGRADEQFF
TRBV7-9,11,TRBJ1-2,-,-,TGTGCCAGCAGGGGGGTGTATGGCTACACCTTC,CASRGVYGYTF
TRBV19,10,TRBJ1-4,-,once,TGTGCCACTCCGGTGGCCTCCCTGTTTTTT,CATPVASLFF
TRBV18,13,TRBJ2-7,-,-,TGTGCCAGCTCACGGGACCGACTGCTAGAGCAGTACTTC,CASSRDRLLEQYF
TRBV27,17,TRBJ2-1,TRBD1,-,TGTGCCAGCAGTGCAGTCCCGGGACAGGGGACCTACAATGAGCAGTTCTTC,CASSAVPGQGTYNEQFF